The rows below give T cell receptor beta chains drawn from one sample of a study of a mutant IDH1 vaccine in newly diagnosed glioma. Produced via immunoSEQ multiplex PCR; TCRdb's table is partial and in-frame only. The repertoire holds 85,000 to 100,000 clones, about four fifths seen once, with 6% to 8% in the top ten. The source was PBMCs, collected from a glioma patient treated with radiotherapy, temozolomide or both. The receptor source for this set is a man between 40 and 49 years old with glioma. Each CDR3 is given with its conserved first and last residue. A D gene is named only where the DNA matches it firmly. A row's size may be missing; if present it is once, few, many or a size class.

j_call cdr3_length clone_size d_call v_call cdr3_aa cdr3_nt
TRBJ2-2 15 NA NA TRBV2 CASRAGTQNTGELFF TGTGCCAGCAGGGCCGGGACACAGAACACCGGGGAGCTGTTTTTT
TRBJ2-5 18 NA NA TRBV7-2 CASSLLPIGRGWEETQYF TGTGCCAGCAGCTTACTACCCATCGGCCGAGGGTGGGAAGAGACCCAGTACTTC
TRBJ2-1 17 NA NA TRBV19 CASSNSLTRGRYNEQFF TGTGCCAGTAGTAACAGCCTGACTAGAGGCCGTTACAATGAGCAGTTCTTC
TRBJ1-4 15 NA TRBD1 TRBV11-2 CASSLRQGLGEKLFF TGTGCCAGCAGCCTTCGACAGGGGTTAGGAGAAAAACTGTTTTTT
TRBJ1-5 22 NA TRBD1 TRBV4-3 CASSQYPTPGTGPPRGHQPQHF TGCGCCAGCAGCCAGTACCCAACCCCCGGGACAGGACCCCCCCGTGGGCATCAGCCCCAGCATTTT
TRBJ2-7 14 NA NA TRBV21-1 CASRRDGASYEQYF TGTGCCAGCAGGAGGGACGGTGCTTCCTACGAGCAGTACTTC
TRBJ2-1 14 once NA TRBV19 CASSITGVGNEQFF TGTGCCAGTAGTATAACGGGAGTGGGCAATGAGCAGTTCTTC
TRBJ2-3 15 NA TRBD1 TRBV9 CASSDRQGYTDTQYF TGTGCCAGCAGCGATAGACAGGGTTACACAGATACGCAGTATTTT
TRBJ2-2 16 once TRBD1 TRBV7-9 CASSARQGEMTGELFF TGTGCCAGCAGCGCCCGACAGGGGGAGATGACCGGGGAGCTGTTTTTT
TRBJ1-1 15 few NA TRBV19 CASSIDGEQRTEAFF TGTGCCAGTAGTATAGACGGTGAACAGAGGACTGAAGCTTTCTTT
TRBJ2-7 15 NA TRBD1 TRBV4-3 CASSQDWTGGYEQYF TGCGCCAGCAGCCAAGATTGGACAGGGGGCTACGAGCAGTACTTC
TRBJ2-7 12 NA NA TRBV11-2 CASSLDAAEQYF TGTGCCAGCAGCTTAGACGCGGCCGAGCAGTACTTC
TRBJ2-3 15 NA NA TRBV25-1 CASSEDRLLTDTQYF TGTGCCAGCAGTGAGGACAGATTATTGACAGATACGCAGTATTTT
TRBJ1-1 11 NA TRBD1 TRBV6-1 CASLNRGEAFF TGTGCCAGCCTAAACAGGGGAGAAGCTTTCTTT
TRBJ2-7 15 NA NA TRBV5-4 CASSLPLAGSGEQYF TGTGCCAGCAGCTTACCCCTGGCGGGTTCGGGAGAGCAGTACTTC
TRBJ2-6 18 NA NA TRBV28 CASSLFGGPNSGANVLTF TGTGCCAGCAGTTTATTTGGGGGACCTAACTCTGGGGCCAACGTCCTGACTTTC
TRBJ1-1 15 NA NA TRBV6-5 CASVQRDGMNTEAFF TGTGCCAGCGTACAGAGGGATGGGATGAACACTGAAGCTTTCTTT
TRBJ2-7 14 NA TRBD1 TRBV15 CATSRAGTGIEQYF TGTGCCACCAGCAGAGCAGGGACAGGGATCGAGCAGTACTTC
TRBJ2-7 15 NA TRBD1 TRBV9 CASSMGTGSSYEQYF TGTGCCAGCAGCATGGGGACAGGGAGTTCGTACGAGCAGTACTTC
TRBJ1-2 16 NA TRBD1 TRBV19 CASTTTVGRGRDGYTF TGTGCCAGTACCACTACCGTCGGCAGGGGGAGGGATGGCTACACCTTC
TRBJ2-3 15 once NA TRBV5-1 CASELRGLGPDTQYF TGCGCCAGCGAGTTACGTGGGTTGGGGCCAGATACGCAGTATTTT